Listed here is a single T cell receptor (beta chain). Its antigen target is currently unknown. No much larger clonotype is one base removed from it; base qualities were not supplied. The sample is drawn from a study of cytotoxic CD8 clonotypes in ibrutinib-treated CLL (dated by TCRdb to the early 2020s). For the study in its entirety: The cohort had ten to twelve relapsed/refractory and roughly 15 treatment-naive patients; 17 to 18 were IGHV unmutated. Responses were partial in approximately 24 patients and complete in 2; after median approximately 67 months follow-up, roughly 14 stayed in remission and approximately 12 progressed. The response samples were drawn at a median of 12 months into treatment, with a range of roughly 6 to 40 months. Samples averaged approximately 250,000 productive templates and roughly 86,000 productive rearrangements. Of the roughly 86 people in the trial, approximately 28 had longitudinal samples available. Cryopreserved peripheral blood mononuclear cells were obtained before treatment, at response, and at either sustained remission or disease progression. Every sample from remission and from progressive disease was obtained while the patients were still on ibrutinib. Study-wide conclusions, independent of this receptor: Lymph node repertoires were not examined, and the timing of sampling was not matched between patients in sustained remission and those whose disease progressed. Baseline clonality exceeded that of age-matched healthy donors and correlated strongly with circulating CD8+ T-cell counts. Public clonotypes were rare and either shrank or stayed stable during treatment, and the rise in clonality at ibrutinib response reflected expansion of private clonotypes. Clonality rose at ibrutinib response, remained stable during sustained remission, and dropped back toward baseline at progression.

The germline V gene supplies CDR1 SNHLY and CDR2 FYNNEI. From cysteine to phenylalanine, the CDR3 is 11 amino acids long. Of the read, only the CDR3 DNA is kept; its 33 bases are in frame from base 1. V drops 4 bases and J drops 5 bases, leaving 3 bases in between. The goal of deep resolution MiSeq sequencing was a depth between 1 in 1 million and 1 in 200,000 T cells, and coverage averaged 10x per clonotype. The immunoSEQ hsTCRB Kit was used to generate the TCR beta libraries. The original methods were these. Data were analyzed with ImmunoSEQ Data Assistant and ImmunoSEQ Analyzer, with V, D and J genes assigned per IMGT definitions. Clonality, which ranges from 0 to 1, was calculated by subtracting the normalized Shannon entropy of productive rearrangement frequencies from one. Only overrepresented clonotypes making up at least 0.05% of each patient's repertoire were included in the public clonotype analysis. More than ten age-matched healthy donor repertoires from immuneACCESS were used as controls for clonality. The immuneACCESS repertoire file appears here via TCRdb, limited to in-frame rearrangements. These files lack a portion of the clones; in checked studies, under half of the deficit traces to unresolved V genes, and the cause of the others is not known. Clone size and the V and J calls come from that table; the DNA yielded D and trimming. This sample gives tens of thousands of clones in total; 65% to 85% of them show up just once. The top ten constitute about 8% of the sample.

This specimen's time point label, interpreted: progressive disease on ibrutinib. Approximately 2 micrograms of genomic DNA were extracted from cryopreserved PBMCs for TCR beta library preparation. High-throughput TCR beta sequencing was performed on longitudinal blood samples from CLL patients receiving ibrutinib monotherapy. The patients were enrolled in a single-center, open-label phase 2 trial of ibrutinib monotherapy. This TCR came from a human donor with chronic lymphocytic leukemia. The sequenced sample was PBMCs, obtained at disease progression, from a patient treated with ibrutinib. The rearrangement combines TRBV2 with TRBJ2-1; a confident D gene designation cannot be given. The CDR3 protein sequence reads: CASSVDNEQFF. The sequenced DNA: TGTGCCAGCAGTGTGGACAATGAGCAGTTCTTC.